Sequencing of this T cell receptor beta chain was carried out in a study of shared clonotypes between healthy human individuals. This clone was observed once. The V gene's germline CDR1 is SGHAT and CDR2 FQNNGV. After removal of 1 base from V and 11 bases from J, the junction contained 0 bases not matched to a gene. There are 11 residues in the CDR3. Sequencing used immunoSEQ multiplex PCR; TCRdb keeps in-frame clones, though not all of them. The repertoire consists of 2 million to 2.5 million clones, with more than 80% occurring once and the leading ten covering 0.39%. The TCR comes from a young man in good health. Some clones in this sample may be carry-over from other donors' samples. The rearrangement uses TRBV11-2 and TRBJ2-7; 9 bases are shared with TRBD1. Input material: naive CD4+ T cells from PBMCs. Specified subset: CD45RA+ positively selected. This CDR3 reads CASSLGQGEYF. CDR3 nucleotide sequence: TGTGCCAGCAGCTTAGGACAGGGGGAGTACTTC.